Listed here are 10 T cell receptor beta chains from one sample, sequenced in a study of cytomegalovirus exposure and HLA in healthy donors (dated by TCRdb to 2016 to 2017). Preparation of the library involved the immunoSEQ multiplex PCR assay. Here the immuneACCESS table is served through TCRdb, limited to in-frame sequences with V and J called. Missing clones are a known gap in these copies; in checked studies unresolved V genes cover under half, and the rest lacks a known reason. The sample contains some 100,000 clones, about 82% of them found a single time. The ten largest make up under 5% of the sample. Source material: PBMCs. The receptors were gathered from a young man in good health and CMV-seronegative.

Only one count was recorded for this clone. The CDR3 loop is CASSRGLYGYTF. The CDR3 DNA reads TGCGCCAGCAGTCGGGGGTTGTATGGCTACACCTTC. This chain uses TRBV5-1 with TRBJ1-2; a possible D gene is TRBD1 (5 bases). Germline lookup yields CDR1 SGHRS and CDR2 YFSETQ. The CDR3 contains 12 residues. V was shortened by 5 bases and J by 5 bases, with 10 bases between the two germline ends.

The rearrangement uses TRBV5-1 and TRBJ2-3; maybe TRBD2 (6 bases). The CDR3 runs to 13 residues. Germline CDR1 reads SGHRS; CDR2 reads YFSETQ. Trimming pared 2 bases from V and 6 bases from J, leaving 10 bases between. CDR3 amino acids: CASSFGGEDTQYF. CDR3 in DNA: TGCGCCAGCAGCTTTGGAGGGGAGGATACGCAGTATTTT.

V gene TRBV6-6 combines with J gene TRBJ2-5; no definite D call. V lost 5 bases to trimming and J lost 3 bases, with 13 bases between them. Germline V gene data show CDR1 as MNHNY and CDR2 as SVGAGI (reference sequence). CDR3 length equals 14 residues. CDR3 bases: TGTGCCAGCAGTCCCCCGGGTCGTAAAGAGACCCAGTACTTC. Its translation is CASSPPGRKETQYF.

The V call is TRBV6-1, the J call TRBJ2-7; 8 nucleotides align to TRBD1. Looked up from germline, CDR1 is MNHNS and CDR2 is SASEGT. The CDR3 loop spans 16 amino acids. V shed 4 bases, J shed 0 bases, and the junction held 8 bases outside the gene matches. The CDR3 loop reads CASSGIGQGNSYEQYF. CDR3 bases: TGTGCCAGCAGTGGTATAGGACAGGGCAACTCCTACGAGCAGTACTTC.

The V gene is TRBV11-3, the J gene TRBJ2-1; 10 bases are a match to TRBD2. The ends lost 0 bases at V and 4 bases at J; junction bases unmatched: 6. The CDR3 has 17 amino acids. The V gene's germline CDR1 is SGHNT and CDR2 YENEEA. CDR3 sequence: CASSLERGLAPYNEQFF. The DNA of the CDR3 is TGTGCCAGCAGCTTAGAGAGGGGACTAGCGCCTTACAATGAGCAGTTCTTC.

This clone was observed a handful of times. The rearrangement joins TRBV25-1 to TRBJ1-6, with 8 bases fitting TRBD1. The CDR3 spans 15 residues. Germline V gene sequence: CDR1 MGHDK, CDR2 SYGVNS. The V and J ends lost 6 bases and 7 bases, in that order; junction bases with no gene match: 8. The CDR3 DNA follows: TGTGCCAGCAGCGACGGACAGGGCCAAAATTCACCCCTCCACTTT. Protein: CASSDGQGQNSPLHF.

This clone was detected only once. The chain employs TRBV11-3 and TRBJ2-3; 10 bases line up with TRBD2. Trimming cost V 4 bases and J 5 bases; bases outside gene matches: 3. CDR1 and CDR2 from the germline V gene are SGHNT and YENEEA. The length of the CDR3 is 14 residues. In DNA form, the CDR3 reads TGTGCCAGCAGCTCGGGACTAGCGCAAGATACGCAGTATTTT. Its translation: CASSSGLAQDTQYF.

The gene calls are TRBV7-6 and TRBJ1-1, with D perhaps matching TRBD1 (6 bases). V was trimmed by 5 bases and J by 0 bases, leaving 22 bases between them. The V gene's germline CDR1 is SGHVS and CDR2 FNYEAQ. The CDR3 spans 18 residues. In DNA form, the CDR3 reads TGTGCCAGCAGCCACGAACCCAAGATACAGGGTCTGAACACTGAAGCTTTCTTT. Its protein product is CASSHEPKIQGLNTEAFF.

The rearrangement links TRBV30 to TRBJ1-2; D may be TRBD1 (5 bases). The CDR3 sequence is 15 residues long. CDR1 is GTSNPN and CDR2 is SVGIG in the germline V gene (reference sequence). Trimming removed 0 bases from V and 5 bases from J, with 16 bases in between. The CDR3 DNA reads TGTGCCTGGAGTGTACCAGCAGGGAAGGGGTATGGCTACACCTTC. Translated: CAWSVPAGKGYGYTF.

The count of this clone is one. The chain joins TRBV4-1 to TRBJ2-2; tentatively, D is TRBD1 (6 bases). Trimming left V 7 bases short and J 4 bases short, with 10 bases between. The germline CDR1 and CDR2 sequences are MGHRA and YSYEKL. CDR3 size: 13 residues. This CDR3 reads CASTGVFTGELFF. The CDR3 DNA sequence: TGCGCCAGCACAGGGGTCTTCACCGGGGAGCTGTTTTTT.